This T cell receptor beta chain was obtained from a study of cytotoxic CD8 clonotypes in ibrutinib-treated CLL. Study-wide points: Samples were collected at differing times from sustained-remission and progressing patients.

The repertoire was sequenced with immunoSEQ multiplex PCR; TCRdb's copy has only in-frame clones and lacks some. The table includes around 140,000 clones, roughly 76% detected once. Deletions cut 0 bases from V and 4 bases from J, with 10 bases between. Germline CDR1 MNHEY, CDR2 SVGAGI. The CDR3 has 15 amino acids. As to this clone: Antigen specificity is unknown.

This sequence originates from a human donor with chronic lymphocytic leukemia. This material consisted of PBMCs, taken after 24 months of ibrutinib treatment. The J gene is TRBJ1-5, the V gene TRBV6-5; tentative D call: TRBD1 (5 bases). The CDR3 bases are TGTGCCAGCAGTTACTCGAGGACACCAAATCAGCCCCAGCATTTT. This codes for CASSYSRTPNQPQHF.